This T cell receptor (beta chain) is from a study of CXCR4 blockade with PD-1 therapy in pancreatic cancer. TCRdb's copy holds only in-frame clones and misses some; the assay was immunoSEQ multiplex PCR. This sample has some 250 clones; about a third occur once, and the top ten carry 25% to 30%. This clone is deemed hyperexpanded. The V end was cut by 0 bases, the J end by 10 bases, with 16 bases between. Per the germline V gene, CDR1 is MGHRA and CDR2 is YSYEKL. CDR3 length: 15 amino acids. Sequencing input: tumor tissue. This TCR was sampled from a human donor with pancreatic ductal adenocarcinoma. The chain joins TRBV4-1 to TRBJ2-1; maybe TRBD2 (6 bases). In nucleotides, the CDR3 is TGCGCCAGCAGCCAAGAGGACTATGGTGGGAAGGAGCAGTTCTTC. As protein: CASSQEDYGGKEQFF.